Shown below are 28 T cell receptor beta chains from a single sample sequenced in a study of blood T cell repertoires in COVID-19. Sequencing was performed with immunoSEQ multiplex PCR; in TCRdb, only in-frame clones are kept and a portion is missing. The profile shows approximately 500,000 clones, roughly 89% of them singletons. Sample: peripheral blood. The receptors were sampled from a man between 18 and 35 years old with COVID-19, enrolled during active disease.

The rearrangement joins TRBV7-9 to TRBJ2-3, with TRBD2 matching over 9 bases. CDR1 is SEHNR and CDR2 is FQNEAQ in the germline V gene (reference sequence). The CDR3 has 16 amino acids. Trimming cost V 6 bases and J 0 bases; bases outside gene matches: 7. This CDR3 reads CASSRRLAVSTDTQYF. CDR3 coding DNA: TGTGCCAGCAGTCGACGACTAGCGGTTAGCACAGATACGCAGTATTTT.

CDR3 in DNA: TGTGCCTGGGAACTCCCCGGGCGGACAGGCAACTATGGCTACACCTTC. Translated, it gives CAWELPGRTGNYGYTF. This rearrangement joins TRBV30 to TRBJ1-2; 7 bases agree with TRBD1. The length of the CDR3 is 16 residues. Looked up from germline, CDR1 is GTSNPN and CDR2 is SVGIG (reference sequence). J gave up 2 bases and V 5 bases, and 14 bases lay outside the gene matches.

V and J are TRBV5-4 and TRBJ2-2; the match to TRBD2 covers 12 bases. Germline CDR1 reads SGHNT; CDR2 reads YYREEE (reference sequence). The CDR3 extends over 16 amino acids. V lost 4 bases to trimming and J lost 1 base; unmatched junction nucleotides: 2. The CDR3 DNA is TGTGCCAGCAGCAGACTAGCGGGGGTGAACACCGGGGAGCTGTTTTTT. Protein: CASSRLAGVNTGELFF.

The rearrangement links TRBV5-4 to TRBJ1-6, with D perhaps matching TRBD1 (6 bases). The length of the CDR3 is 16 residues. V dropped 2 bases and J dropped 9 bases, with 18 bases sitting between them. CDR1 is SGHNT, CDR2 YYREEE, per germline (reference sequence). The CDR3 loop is CASSFSAGGLISPLHF. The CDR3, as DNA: TGTGCCAGCAGCTTTTCCGCGGGGGGGCTCATTTCACCCCTCCACTTT.

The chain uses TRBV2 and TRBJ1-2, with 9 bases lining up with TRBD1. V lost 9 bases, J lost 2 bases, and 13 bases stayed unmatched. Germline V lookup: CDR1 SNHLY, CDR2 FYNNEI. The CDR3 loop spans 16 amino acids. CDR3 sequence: CAREIKQGAGNYGYTF. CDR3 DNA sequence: TGTGCCAGGGAGATCAAACAGGGGGCTGGAAACTATGGCTACACCTTC. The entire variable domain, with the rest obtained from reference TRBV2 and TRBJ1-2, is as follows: EPEVTQTPSHQVTQMGQEVILRCVPISNHLYFYWYRQILGQKVEFLVSFYNNEISEKSEIFDDQFSVERPDGSNFTLKIRSTKLEDSAMYFCAREIKQGAGNYGYTFGSGTRLTVV.

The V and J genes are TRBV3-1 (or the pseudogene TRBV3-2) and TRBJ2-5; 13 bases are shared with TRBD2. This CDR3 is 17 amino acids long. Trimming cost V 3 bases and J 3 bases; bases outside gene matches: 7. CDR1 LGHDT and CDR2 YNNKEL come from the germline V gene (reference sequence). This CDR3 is CASSQGELAGGKETQYF. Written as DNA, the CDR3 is TGTGCCAGCAGCCAGGGCGAACTAGCGGGGGGGAAAGAGACCCAGTACTTC.

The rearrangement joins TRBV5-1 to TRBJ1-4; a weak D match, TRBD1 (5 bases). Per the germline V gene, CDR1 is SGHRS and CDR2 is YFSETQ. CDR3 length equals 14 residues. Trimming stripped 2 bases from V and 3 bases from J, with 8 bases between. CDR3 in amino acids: CASSFGGANEKLFF. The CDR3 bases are TGCGCCAGCAGCTTCGGGGGGGCTAATGAAAAACTGTTTTTT.

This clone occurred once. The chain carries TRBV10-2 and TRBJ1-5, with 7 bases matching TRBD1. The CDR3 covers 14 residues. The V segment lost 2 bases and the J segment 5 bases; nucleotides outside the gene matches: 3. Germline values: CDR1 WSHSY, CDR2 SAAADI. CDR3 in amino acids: CASSETGAYQPQHF. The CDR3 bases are TGCGCCAGCAGTGAGACAGGGGCGTATCAGCCCCAGCATTTT.

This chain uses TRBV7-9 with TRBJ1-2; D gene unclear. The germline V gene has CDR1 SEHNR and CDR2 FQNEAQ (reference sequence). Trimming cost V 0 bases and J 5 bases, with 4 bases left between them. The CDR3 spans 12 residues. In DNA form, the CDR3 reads TGTGCCAGCAGCTTAGCCGTTTATGGCTACACCTTC. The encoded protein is CASSLAVYGYTF.

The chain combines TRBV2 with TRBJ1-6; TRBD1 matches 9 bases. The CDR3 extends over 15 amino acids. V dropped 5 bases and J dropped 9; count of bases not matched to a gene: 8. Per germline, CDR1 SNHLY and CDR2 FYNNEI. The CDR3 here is CASSLQGANFSPLHF. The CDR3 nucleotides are TGTGCCAGCAGTTTACAGGGGGCGAATTTTTCACCCCTCCACTTT.

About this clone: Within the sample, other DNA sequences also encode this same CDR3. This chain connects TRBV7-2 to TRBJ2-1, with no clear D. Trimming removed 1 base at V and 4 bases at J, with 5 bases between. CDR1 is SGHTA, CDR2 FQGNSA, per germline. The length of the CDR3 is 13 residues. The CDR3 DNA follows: TGTGCCAGCAGCTTAGATCGGTACAATGAGCAGTTCTTC. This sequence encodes CASSLDRYNEQFF.

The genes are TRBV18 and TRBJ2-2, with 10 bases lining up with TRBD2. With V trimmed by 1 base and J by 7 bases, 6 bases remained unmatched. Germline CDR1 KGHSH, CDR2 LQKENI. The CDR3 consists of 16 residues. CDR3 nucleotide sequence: TGTGCCAGCTCACCACGAAGCGGGGGGGCTGTCGGGGAGCTGTTTTTT. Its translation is CASSPRSGGAVGELFF. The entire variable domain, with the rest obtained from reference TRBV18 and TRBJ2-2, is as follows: NAGVMQNPRHLVRRRGQEARLRCSPMKGHSHVYWYRQLPEEGLKFMVYLQKENIIDESGMPKERFSAEFPKEGPSILRIQQVVRGDSAAYFCASSPRSGGAVGELFFGEGSRLTVL.

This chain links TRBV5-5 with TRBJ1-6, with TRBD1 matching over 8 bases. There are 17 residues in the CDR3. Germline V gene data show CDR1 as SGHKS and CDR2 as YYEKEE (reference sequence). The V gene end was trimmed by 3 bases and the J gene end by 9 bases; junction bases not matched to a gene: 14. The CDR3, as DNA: TGTGCCAGCAGCTCTACTACAGGGGGAGTGTCGGGTTCACCCCTCCACTTT. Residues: CASSSTTGGVSGSPLHF.

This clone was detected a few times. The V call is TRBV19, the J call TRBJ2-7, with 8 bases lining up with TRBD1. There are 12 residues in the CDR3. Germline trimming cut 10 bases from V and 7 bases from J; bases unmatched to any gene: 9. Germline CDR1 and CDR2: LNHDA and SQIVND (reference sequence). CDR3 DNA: TGTGCCACCACGCAGGGGGCGCGTGAGCAGTACTTC. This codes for CATTQGAREQYF.

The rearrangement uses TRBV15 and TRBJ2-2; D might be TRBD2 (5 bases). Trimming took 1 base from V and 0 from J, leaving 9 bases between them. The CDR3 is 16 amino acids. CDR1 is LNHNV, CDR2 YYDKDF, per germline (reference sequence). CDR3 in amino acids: CATSRGGRTNTGELFF. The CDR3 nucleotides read TGTGCCACCAGCAGAGGAGGGCGGACGAACACCGGGGAGCTGTTTTTT.

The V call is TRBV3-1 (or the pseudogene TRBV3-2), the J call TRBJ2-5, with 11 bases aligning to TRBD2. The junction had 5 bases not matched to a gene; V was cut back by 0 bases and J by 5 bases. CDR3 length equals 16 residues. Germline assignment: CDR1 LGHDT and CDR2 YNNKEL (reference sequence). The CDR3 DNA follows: TGTGCCAGCAGCCAAGACGACAGACTAGCGGGGGAGACCCAGTACTTC. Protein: CASSQDDRLAGETQYF.

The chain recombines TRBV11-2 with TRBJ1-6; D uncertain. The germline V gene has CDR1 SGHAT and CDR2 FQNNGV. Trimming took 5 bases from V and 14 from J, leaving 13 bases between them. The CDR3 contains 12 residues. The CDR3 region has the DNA TGTGCCAGCAGCGAAAGAGGGTTCACCCTCCACTTT. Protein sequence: CASSERGFTLHF.

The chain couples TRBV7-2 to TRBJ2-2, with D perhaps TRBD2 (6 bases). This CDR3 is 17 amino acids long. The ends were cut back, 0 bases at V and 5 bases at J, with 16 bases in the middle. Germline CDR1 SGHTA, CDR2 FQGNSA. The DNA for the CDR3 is TGTGCCAGCAGCTTAGCGGATCGGGGGTCGGGTACCGGGGAGCTGTTTTTT. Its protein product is CASSLADRGSGTGELFF.

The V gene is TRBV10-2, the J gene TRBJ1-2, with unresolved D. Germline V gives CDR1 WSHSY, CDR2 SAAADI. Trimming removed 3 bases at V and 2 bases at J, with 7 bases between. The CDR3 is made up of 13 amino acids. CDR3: CASSDGGNYGYTF. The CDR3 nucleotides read TGCGCCAGCAGTGACGGAGGGAACTATGGCTACACCTTC.

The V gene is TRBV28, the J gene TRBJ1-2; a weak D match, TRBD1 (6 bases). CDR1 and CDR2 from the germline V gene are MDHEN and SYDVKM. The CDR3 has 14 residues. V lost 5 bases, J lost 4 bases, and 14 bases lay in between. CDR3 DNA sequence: TGTGCCAGCAGTCCCTCTGGGGGCGGCTATGGCTACACCTTC. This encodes CASSPSGGGYGYTF.

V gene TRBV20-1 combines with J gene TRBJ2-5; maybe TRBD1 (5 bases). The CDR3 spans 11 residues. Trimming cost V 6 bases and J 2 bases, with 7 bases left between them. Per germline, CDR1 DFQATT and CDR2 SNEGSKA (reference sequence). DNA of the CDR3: TGCAGTGCAAAGGGGCAAGAGACCCAGTACTTC. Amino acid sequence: CSAKGQETQYF.

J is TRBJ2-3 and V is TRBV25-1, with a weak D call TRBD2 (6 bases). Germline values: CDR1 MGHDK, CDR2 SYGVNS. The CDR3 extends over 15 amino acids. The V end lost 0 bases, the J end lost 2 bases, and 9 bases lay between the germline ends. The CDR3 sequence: CASSEYTGATDTQYF. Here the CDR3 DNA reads TGTGCCAGCAGTGAATATACGGGAGCCACAGATACGCAGTATTTT. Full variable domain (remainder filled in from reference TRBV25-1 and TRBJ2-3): EADIYQTPRYLVIGTGKKITLECSQTMGHDKMYWYQQDPGMELHLIHYSYGVNSTEKGDLSSESTVSRIRTEHFPLTLESARPSHTSQYLCASSEYTGATDTQYFGPGTRLTVL.

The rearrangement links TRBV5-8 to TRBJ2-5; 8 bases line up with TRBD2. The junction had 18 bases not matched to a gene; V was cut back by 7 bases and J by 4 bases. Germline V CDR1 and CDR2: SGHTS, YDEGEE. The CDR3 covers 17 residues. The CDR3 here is CASCLGLDSGNLETQYF. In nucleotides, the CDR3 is TGTGCCAGCTGCCTCGGTCTCGATAGCGGGAATCTAGAGACCCAGTACTTC. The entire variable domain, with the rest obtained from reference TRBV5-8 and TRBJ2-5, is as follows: EAGVTQSPTHLIKTRGQQATLRCSPISGHTSVYWYQQALGLGLQFLLWYDEGEERNRGNFPPRFSGRQFPNYSSELNVNALELEDSALYLCASCLGLDSGNLETQYFGPGTRLLVL.

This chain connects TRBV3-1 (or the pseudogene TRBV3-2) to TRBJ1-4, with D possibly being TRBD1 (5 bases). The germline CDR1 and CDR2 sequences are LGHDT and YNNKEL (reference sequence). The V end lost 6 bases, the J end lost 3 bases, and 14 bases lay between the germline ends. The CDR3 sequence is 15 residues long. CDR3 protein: CASSYQGSANEKLFF. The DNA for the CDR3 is TGTGCCAGCAGTTACCAGGGATCGGCTAATGAAAAACTGTTTTTT.

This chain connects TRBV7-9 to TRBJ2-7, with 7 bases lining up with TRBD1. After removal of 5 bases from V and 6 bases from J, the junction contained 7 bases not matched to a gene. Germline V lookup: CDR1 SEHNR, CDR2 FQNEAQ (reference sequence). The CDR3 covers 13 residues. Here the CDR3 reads CASSPQGEREQYF. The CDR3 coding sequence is TGTGCCAGCAGCCCGCAGGGGGAGCGCGAGCAGTACTTC. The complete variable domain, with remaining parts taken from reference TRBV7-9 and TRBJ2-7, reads DTGVSQNPRHKITKRGQNVTFRCDPISEHNRLYWYRQTLGQGPEFLTYFQNEAQLEKSRLLSDRFSAERPKGSFSTLEIQRTEQGDSAMYLCASSPQGEREQYFGPGTRLTVT.

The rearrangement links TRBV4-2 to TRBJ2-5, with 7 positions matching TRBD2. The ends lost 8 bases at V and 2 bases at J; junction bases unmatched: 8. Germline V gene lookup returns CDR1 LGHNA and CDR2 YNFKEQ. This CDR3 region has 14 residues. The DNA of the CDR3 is TGTGCCAGCTGGGGCGGGGGTGATCAAGAGACCCAGTACTTC. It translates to CASWGGGDQETQYF.

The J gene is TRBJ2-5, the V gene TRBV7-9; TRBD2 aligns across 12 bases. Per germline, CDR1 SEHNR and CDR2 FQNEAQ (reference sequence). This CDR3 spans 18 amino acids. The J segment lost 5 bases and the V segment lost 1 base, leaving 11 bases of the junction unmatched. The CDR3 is CASSLGLPSGRAWETQYF. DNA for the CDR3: TGTGCCAGCAGCTTAGGTCTGCCTAGCGGGAGGGCCTGGGAGACCCAGTACTTC.

The CDR3 DNA reads TGTGCCAGCAGTCGCGGCCCAATCTCCACAGATACGCAGTATTTT. Amino acid sequence: CASSRGPISTDTQYF. The genes are TRBV2 and TRBJ2-3; D is uncertain. The CDR3 has 15 amino acids. V was shortened by 5 bases and J by 2 bases, with 14 bases between the two germline ends. Germline CDR1 is SNHLY and CDR2 is FYNNEI.